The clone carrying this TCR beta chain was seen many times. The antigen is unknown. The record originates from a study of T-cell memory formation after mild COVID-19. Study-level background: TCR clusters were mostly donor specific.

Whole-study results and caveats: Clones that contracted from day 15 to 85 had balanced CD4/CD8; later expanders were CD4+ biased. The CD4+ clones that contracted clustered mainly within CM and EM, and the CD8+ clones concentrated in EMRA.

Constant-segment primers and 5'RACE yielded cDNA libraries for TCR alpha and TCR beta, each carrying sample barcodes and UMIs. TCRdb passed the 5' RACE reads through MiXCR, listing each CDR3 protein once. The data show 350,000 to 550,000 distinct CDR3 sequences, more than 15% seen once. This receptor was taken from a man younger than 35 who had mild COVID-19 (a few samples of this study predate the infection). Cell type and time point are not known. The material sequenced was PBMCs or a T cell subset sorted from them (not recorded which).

The CDR3, as DNA: TGTGCCAGCAGCCAAGGGCCTAGACAGGGCCGAGAGACCCAGTACTTC. Amino acids: CASSQGPRQGRETQYF. The V gene is TRBV4-2, the J gene TRBJ2-5; TRBD1 aligns across 7 bases. CDR1 is LGHNA, CDR2 YNFKEQ, per germline. The CDR3 is made up of 16 amino acids. V trimming: 1 base; J trimming: 4 bases; junction bases outside the gene matches: 9.